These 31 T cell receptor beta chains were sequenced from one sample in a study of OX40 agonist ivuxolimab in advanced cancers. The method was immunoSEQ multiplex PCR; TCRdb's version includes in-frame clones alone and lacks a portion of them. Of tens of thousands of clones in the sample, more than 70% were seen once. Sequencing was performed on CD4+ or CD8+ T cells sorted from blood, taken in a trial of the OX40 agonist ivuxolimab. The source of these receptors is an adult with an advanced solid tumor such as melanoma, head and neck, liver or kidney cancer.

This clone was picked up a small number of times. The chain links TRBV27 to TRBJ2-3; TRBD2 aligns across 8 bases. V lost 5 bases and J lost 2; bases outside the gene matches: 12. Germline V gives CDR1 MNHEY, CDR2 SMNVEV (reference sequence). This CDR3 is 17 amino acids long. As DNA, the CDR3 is TGTGCCAGCAGTCCCTGGACTAGCCAGGAGTTCACAGATACGCAGTATTTT. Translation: CASSPWTSQEFTDTQYF.

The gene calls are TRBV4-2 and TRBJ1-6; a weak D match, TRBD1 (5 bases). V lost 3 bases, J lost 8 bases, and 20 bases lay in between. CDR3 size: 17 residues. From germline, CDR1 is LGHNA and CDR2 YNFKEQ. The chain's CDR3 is CASSHDQLREVDSPLHF. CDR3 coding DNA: TGTGCCAGCAGCCACGATCAACTCAGGGAGGTAGATTCACCCCTCCACTTT.

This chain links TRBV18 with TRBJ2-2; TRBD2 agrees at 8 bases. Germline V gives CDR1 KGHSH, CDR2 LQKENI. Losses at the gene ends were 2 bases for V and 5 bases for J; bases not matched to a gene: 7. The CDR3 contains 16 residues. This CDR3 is CASSPRPAGGTGELFF. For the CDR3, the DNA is TGTGCCAGCTCACCAAGGCCTGCGGGAGGAACCGGGGAGCTGTTTTTT.

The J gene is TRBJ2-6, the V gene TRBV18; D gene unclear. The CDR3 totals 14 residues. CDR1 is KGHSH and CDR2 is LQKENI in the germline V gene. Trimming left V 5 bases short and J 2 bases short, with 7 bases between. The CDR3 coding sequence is TGTGCCAGCTCAGCCTCAGCTGGGGCCAACGTCCTGACTTTC. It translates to CASSASAGANVLTF.

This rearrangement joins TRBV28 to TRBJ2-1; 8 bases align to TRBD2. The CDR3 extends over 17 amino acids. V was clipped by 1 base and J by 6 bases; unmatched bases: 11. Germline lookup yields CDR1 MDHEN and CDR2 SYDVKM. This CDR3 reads CASSLFSGGRKPNEQFF. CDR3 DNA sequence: TGTGCCAGCAGTTTATTTTCTGGCGGGAGGAAACCCAATGAGCAGTTCTTC.

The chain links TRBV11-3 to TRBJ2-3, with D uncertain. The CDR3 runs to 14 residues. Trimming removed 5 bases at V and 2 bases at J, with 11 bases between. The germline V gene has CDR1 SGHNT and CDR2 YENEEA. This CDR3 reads CASSPDPITDTQYF. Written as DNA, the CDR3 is TGTGCCAGCAGCCCTGATCCGATCACAGATACGCAGTATTTT.

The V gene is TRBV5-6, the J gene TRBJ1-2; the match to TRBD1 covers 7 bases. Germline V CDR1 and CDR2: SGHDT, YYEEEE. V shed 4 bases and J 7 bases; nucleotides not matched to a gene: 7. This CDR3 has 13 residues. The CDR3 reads CASSRDRVGGYTF. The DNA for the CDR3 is TGTGCCAGCAGCCGCGACAGGGTAGGTGGCTACACCTTC.

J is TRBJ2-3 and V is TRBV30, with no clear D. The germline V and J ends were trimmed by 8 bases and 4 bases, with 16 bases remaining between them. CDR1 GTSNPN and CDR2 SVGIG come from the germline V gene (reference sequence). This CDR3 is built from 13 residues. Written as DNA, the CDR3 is TGTGCCGGTTCTAGGAGTAAGGCAGATACGCAGTATTTT. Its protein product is CAGSRSKADTQYF.

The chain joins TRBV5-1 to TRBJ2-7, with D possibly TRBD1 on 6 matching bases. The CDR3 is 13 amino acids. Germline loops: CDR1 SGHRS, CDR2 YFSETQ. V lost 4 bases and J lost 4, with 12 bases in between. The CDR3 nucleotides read TGCGCCAGCAGCGCCTCAACAGGGTACGAGCAGTACTTC. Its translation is CASSASTGYEQYF.

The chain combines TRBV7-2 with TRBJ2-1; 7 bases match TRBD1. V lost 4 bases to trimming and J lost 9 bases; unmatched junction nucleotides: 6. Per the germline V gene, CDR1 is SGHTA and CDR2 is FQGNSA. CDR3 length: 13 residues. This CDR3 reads CASSYPTGSEQFF. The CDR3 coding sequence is TGTGCCAGCAGCTACCCGACAGGGTCTGAGCAGTTCTTC.

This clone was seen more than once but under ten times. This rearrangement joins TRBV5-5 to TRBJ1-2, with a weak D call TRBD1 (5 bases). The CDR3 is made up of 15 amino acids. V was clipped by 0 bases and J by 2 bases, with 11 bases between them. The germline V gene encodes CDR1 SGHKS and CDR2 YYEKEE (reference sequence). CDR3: CASSLAGGANYGYTF. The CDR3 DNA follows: TGTGCCAGCAGCTTGGCCGGAGGGGCCAACTATGGCTACACCTTC.

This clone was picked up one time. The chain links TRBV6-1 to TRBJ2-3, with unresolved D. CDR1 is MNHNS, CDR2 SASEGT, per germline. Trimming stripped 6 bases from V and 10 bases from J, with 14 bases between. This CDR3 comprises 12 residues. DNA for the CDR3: TGTGCCAGCAGAAGGTCCCGCCGGGCGCAGTATTTT. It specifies CASRRSRRAQYF.

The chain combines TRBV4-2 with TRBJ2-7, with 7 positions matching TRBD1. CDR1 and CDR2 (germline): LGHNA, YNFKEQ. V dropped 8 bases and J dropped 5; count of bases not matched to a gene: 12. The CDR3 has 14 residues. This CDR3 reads CASGPGTVLHEQYF. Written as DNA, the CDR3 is TGTGCCAGCGGACCCGGGACAGTCCTCCACGAGCAGTACTTC.

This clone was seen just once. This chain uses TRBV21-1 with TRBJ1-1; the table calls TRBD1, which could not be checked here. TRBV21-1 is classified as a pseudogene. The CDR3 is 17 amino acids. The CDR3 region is CASSSHPGQGANTEAFF. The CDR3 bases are TGTGCCAGCAGCTCCCACCCGGGACAGGGGGCGAACACTGAAGCTTTCTTT.

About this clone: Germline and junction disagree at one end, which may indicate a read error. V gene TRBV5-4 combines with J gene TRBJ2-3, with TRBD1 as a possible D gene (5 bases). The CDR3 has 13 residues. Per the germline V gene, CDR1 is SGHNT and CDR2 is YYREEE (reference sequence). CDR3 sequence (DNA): TGTGCCAGCAGCTACGACAGCAAAGATACGCAGTATTTT. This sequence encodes CASSYDSKDTQYF.

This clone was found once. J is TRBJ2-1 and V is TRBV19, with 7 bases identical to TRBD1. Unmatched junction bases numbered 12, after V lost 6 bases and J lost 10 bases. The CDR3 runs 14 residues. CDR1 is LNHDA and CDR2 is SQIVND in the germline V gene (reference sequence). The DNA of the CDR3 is TGTGCCAGTAGAACTCTAGGAGGACAGGAAGAGCAGTTCTTC. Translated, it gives CASRTLGGQEEQFF. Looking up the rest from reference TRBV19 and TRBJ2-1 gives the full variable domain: DGGITQSPKYLFRKEGQNVTLSCEQNLNHDAMYWYRQDPGQGLRLIYYSQIVNDFQKGDIAEGYSVSREKKESFPLTVTSAQKNPTAFYLCASRTLGGQEEQFFGPGTRLTVL.

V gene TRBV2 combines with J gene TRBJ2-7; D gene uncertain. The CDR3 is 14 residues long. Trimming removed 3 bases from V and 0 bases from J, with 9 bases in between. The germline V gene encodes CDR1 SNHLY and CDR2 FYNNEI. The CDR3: CASSDGPNSYEQYF. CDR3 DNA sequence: TGTGCCAGCAGTGACGGCCCAAACTCCTACGAGCAGTACTTC.

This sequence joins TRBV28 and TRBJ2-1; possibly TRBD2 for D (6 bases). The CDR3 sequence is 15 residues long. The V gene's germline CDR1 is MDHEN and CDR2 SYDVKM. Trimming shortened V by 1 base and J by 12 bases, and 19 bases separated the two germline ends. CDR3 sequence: CASSLYGGASKGQFF. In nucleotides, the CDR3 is TGTGCCAGCAGTTTATACGGCGGGGCCTCCAAGGGGCAGTTCTTC. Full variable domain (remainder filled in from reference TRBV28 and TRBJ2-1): DVKVTQSSRYLVKRTGEKVFLECVQDMDHENMFWYRQDPGLGLRLIYFSYDVKMKEKGDIPEGYSVSREKKERFSLILESASTNQTSMYLCASSLYGGASKGQFFGPGTRLTVL.

CDR3 residues: CATSGRVGGGTDTQYF. As DNA, the CDR3 is TGTGCCACCAGCGGAAGAGTAGGGGGCGGAACAGATACGCAGTATTTT. J is TRBJ2-3 and V is TRBV15; 7 nucleotides match TRBD1. The CDR3 is 16 amino acids. The trim removed 5 bases at V and 3 bases at J, leaving 11 bases unmatched. From germline, CDR1 is LNHNV and CDR2 YYDKDF (reference sequence).

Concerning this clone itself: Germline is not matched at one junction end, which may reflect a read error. The CDR3 spells CASREGREETQYF. Written as DNA, the CDR3 is TGTGCCAGCAGGGAAGGGAGAGAAGAGACCCAGTACTTC. This chain uses TRBV2 with TRBJ2-5, with D tentatively TRBD2 (5 bases). CDR1 SNHLY and CDR2 FYNNEI come from the germline V gene. This CDR3 spans 13 amino acids.

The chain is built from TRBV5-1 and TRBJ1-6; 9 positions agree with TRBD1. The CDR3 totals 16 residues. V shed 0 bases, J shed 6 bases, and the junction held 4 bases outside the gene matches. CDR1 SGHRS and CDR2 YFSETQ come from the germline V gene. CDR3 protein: CASSLGDRVANSPLHF. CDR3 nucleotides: TGCGCCAGCAGCTTGGGGGACAGGGTGGCTAATTCACCCCTCCACTTT.

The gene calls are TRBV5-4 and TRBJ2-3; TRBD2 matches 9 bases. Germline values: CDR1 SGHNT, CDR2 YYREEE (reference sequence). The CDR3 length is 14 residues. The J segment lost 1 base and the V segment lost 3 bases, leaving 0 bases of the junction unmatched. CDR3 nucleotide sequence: TGTGCCAGCAGCTGGACTAGCGGCACAGATACGCAGTATTTT. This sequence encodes CASSWTSGTDTQYF.

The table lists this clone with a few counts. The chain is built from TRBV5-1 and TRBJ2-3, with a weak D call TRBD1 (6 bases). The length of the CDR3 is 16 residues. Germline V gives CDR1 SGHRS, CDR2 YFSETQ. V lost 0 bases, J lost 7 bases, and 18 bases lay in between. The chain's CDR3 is CASSLAPAAGANTQYF. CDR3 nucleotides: TGCGCCAGCAGCTTGGCCCCCGCGGCAGGGGCAAATACGCAGTATTTT. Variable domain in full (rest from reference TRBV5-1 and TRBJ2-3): KAGVTQTPRYLIKTRGQQVTLSCSPISGHRSVSWYQQTPGQGLQFLFEYFSETQRNKGNFPGRFSGRQFSNSRSEMNVSTLELGDSALYLCASSLAPAAGANTQYFGPGTRLTVL.

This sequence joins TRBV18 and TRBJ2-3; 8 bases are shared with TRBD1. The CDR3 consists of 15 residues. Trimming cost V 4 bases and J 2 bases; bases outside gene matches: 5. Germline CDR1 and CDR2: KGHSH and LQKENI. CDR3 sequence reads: CASSQGQEDTDTQYF. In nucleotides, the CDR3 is TGTGCCAGCTCACAGGGACAGGAGGACACAGATACGCAGTATTTT.

The CDR3 here is CASSFQGSATDTQYF. The CDR3 DNA reads as TGTGCCAGCAGCTTCCAGGGATCGGCGACAGATACGCAGTATTTT. The chain recombines TRBV7-9 with TRBJ2-3, with TRBD1 as a possible D gene (5 bases). Per germline, CDR1 SEHNR and CDR2 FQNEAQ (reference sequence). This CDR3 comprises 15 residues. V lost 3 bases and J lost 3, with 13 bases in between.

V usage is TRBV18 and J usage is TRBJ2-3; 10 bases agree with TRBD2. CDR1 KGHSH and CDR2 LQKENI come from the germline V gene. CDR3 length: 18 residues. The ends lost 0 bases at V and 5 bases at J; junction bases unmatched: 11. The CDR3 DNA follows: TGTGCCAGCTCACCACCGATAAGCGGGAGGGCCCGGGAAGATACGCAGTATTTT. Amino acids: CASSPPISGRAREDTQYF.

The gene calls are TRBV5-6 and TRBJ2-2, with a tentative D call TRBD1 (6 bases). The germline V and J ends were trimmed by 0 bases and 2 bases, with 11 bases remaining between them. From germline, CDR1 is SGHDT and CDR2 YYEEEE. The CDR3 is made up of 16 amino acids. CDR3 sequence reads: CASSLVTGFNTGELFF. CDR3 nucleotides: TGTGCCAGCAGCTTGGTTACAGGGTTTAACACCGGGGAGCTGTTTTTT.

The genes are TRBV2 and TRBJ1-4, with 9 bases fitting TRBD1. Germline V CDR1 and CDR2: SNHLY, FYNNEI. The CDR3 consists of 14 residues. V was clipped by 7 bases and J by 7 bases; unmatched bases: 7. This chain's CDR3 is CASNNRGRAEKLFF. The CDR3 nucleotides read TGTGCCAGCAATAACAGGGGGCGAGCTGAAAAACTGTTTTTT. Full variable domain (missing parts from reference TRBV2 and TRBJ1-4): EPEVTQTPSHQVTQMGQEVILRCVPISNHLYFYWYRQILGQKVEFLVSFYNNEISEKSEIFDDQFSVERPDGSNFTLKIRSTKLEDSAMYFCASNNRGRAEKLFFGSGTQLSVL.

The CDR3 region has the DNA TGTGCCAGCAGCCCGTCCCTAGCGGGAGTAAGGAACGAGCAGTACTTC. This translates into CASSPSLAGVRNEQYF. This sequence joins TRBV4-2 and TRBJ2-7; TRBD2 agrees at 10 bases. Unmatched junction bases numbered 11, after V lost 4 bases and J lost 5 bases. Germline V gives CDR1 LGHNA, CDR2 YNFKEQ. This CDR3 is built from 16 residues.

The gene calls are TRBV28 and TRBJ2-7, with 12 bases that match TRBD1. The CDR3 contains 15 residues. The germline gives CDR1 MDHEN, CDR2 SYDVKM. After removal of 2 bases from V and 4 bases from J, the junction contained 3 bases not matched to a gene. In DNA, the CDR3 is TGTGCCAGCAGTTTAGGGACAGGGGGCCATTACGAGCAGTACTTC. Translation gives CASSLGTGGHYEQYF. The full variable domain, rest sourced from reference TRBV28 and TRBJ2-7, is DVKVTQSSRYLVKRTGEKVFLECVQDMDHENMFWYRQDPGLGLRLIYFSYDVKMKEKGDIPEGYSVSREKKERFSLILESASTNQTSMYLCASSLGTGGHYEQYFGPGTRLTVT.

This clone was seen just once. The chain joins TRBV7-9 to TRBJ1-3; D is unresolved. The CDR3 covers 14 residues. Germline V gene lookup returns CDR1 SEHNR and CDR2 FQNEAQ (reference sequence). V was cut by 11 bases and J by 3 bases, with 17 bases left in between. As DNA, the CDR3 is TGTGCCTGCGGCCGTGGGCAACTTGGAAACACCATATATTTT. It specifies CACGRGQLGNTIYF.